The 31 T cell receptor beta chains below all came from one sample that was sequenced in a study of blood T cells in healthy people across ages. Next came a second PCR, run for about 7 to 11 cycles, which used a sample-barcoded 5' primer along with a J-beta primer mix. Via MiXCR, TCRdb re-called the 5' RACE reads, giving one row per CDR3 protein. The sample has around 870,000 distinct CDR3 sequences; around 26% are singletons. The source material was blood. The receptors originated from an elderly woman in good health.

The chain links TRBV11-2 to TRBJ2-1; 7 bases map to TRBD2. CDR3 size: 15 residues. Per germline, CDR1 SGHAT and CDR2 FQNNGV. With V trimmed by 3 bases and J by 6 bases, 8 bases remained unmatched. The CDR3 sequence is CASSLGLSPANEQFF. In nucleotides, the CDR3 is TGTGCCAGCAGCTTGGGACTATCCCCCGCCAATGAGCAGTTCTTC.

This clonotype was found a few times. The V call is TRBV18, the J call TRBJ2-4; unclear D gene. The germline CDR1 and CDR2 sequences are KGHSH and LQKENI. Trimming left V 6 bases short and J 9 bases short, with 9 bases between. CDR3 length: 11 amino acids. The CDR3 protein is CASSPDTIQYF. CDR3 DNA: TGTGCCAGCTCCCCTGATACCATTCAGTACTTC.

This clonotype was recorded at least ten times. The gene calls are TRBV2 and TRBJ2-1, with 8 bases aligning to TRBD1. J gave up 8 bases and V 5 bases, and 8 bases lay outside the gene matches. CDR1 SNHLY and CDR2 FYNNEI come from the germline V gene. The CDR3 has 14 amino acids. The CDR3 loop reads CASSPRGRRDEQFF. The CDR3 nucleotides are TGTGCCAGCAGTCCCAGGGGGCGAAGGGATGAGCAGTTCTTC.

V usage is TRBV10-3 and J usage is TRBJ2-1, with TRBD1 matching 11 bases. The J call is uncertain, as TRBJ2-7 better fits the DNA end. CDR3 length: 14 amino acids. CDR1 and CDR2 (germline): ENHRY, SYGVKD. CDR3 residues: CAISAGQGGYEQYF. The DNA of the CDR3 is TGTGCCATCAGTGCGGGACAGGGGGGGTACGAGCAGTACTTC.

A single count supports this clonotype. The chain employs TRBV2 and TRBJ2-7; 10 bases align to TRBD1. The trim removed 5 bases at V and 7 bases at J, leaving 17 bases unmatched. This CDR3 has 17 residues. Germline loops: CDR1 SNHLY, CDR2 FYNNEI. The CDR3 nucleotides are TGTGCCAGCAGTTGGACGGCCGGGACAGGGGCCTACAATGAGCAGTACTTC. It codes for CASSWTAGTGAYNEQYF.

This clonotype was detected ten times or more. The V call is TRBV3-1, the J call TRBJ2-3; 15 bases map to TRBD2. V dropped 6 bases and J dropped 9; count of bases not matched to a gene: 10. The CDR3 consists of 16 residues. Germline CDR1 LGHDT, CDR2 YNNKEL (reference sequence). The CDR3: CASSSTGTSGGTTQYF. DNA of the CDR3: TGTGCCAGCAGTTCGACCGGGACTAGCGGGGGGACCACGCAGTATTTT.

This chain joins TRBV20-1 and TRBJ2-1, with D possibly being TRBD1 (6 bases). The CDR3 extends over 16 amino acids. V was trimmed by 0 bases and J by 1 base, leaving 13 bases between them. The germline CDR1 and CDR2 sequences are DFQATT and SNEGSKA (reference sequence). The CDR3 DNA reads TGCAGTGCTAGAGATGGGGGCGGGTCATCCTACAATGAGCAGTTCTTC. This gives the protein CSARDGGGSSYNEQFF.

This clonotype was recorded at least ten times. This chain connects TRBV6-2 or TRBV6-3 to TRBJ2-1, with 12 bases aligning to TRBD2. V shed 6 bases and J 2 bases; nucleotides not matched to a gene: 5. The CDR3 length is 16 residues. Germline lookup yields CDR1 MNHEY and CDR2 SVGEGT. The chain's CDR3 is CASRRLAGAAYNEQFF. CDR3 DNA: TGTGCCAGCAGGAGACTAGCGGGGGCCGCCTACAATGAGCAGTTCTTC.

This clonotype was seen a few times. The rearrangement uses TRBV6-2 or TRBV6-3 and TRBJ2-7, with 12 bases fitting TRBD2. V was pared by 0 bases and J by 6 bases, with 6 bases of the junction left unmatched. Per germline, CDR1 MNHEY and CDR2 SVGEGT. The CDR3 spans 16 residues. CDR3 residues: CASSYSSASGGAEQYF. In DNA form, the CDR3 reads TGTGCCAGCAGTTACTCTAGCGCTAGCGGGGGGGCCGAGCAGTACTTC.

This clonotype was counted at least ten times. This rearrangement joins TRBV10-3 to TRBJ2-5; the D is unclear. Germline V gene sequence: CDR1 ENHRY, CDR2 SYGVKD. V shed 0 bases and J shed 2 bases, with 7 bases lying between them. The CDR3 has 14 residues. This CDR3 reads CAISESSLQETQYF. CDR3 DNA: TGTGCCATCAGTGAGTCGAGTCTGCAAGAGACCCAGTACTTC.

This sequence joins TRBV5-5 and TRBJ2-2; D is unclear. CDR1 and CDR2 from the germline V gene are SGHKS and YYEKEE (reference sequence). Trimming took 5 bases from V and 1 from J, leaving 12 bases between them. The CDR3 extends over 15 amino acids. CDR3 in DNA: TGTGCCAGCAGGTCCGGGTCCATGAACACCGGGGAGCTGTTTTTT. Translation: CASRSGSMNTGELFF.

V and J are TRBV27 and TRBJ1-6; D gene uncertain. Germline V gives CDR1 MNHEY, CDR2 SMNVEV (reference sequence). CDR3 length: 15 amino acids. V gave up 9 bases and J gave up 9 bases, with 21 bases separating them. The CDR3 protein is CASSMLQAEGSPLHF. The CDR3 DNA reads TGTGCCAGTTCGATGTTGCAGGCGGAGGGTTCACCCCTCCACTTT.

The chain joins TRBV7-8 to TRBJ2-1, with TRBD1 matching over 7 bases. Germline CDR1 is SGHVS and CDR2 is FQNEAQ. V was clipped by 5 bases and J by 12 bases; unmatched bases: 16. This CDR3 has 15 residues. The CDR3 loop is CASSKRDSYTDTQFF. The DNA for the CDR3 is TGTGCCAGCAGCAAGAGGGACAGTTACACAGATACGCAGTTCTTC.

This clonotype has at least ten counts. The genes are TRBV10-1 and TRBJ2-3, with D perhaps matching TRBD1 (6 bases). This CDR3 has 13 residues. The germline gives CDR1 WNHNN, CDR2 SYGVQD (reference sequence). Trimming shortened V by 10 bases and J by 3 bases, and 14 bases separated the two germline ends. CDR3 in DNA: TGCGCCATCCCAGGGGTTTTAACAGATACGCAGTATTTT. Translating gives CAIPGVLTDTQYF.

This clonotype has ten or more counts. This sequence joins TRBV6-5 and TRBJ2-5; 13 bases agree with TRBD2. CDR3 length: 16 residues. Trimming at V came to 0 bases and at J to 5 bases, leaving 3 bases not matched to a gene. Germline V gene sequence: CDR1 MNHEY, CDR2 SVGAGI. CDR3 DNA: TGTGCCAGCAGTTACTCCCCGACTAGCGGGGGGGAGACCCAGTACTTC. Amino acid sequence: CASSYSPTSGGETQYF.

This clonotype was detected many times. V is TRBV11-2 and J is TRBJ2-3, with TRBD2 identical over 10 bases. Germline V gene sequence: CDR1 SGHAT, CDR2 FQNNGV. J lost 6 bases, V lost 8 bases, and 8 bases had no gene match. The length of the CDR3 is 14 residues. CDR3 in DNA: TGTGCCAGCCAAGGACTAGCGGAATCCGATACGCAGTATTTT. Protein product: CASQGLAESDTQYF.

The table lists this clonotype with many counts. The gene calls are TRBV10-3 and TRBJ1-1; 8 bases align to TRBD1. CDR1 and CDR2 (germline): ENHRY, SYGVKD. Germline trimming cut 5 bases from V and 5 bases from J; bases unmatched to any gene: 13. The CDR3 totals 16 residues. Written as DNA, the CDR3 is TGTGCCATCAGTCCGCTCTCGGACAGGGTGGGTACTGAAGCTTTCTTT. It encodes CAISPLSDRVGTEAFF.

This clonotype was seen only a few times. This chain connects TRBV11-2 to TRBJ1-1, with 7 bases matching TRBD1. In germline, CDR1 is SGHAT, CDR2 FQNNGV. This CDR3 contains 13 residues. V was pared by 7 bases and J by 10 bases, with 12 bases of the junction left unmatched. The CDR3 nucleotides are TGTGCCAGCACCATTGACAGGGCTGGGGGAGCTTTCTTT. Translated, it gives CASTIDRAGGAFF.

This clonotype was detected many times. The V gene is TRBV20-1, the J gene TRBJ2-1; 13 nucleotides agree with TRBD2. The CDR3 sequence is 13 residues long. Trimming removed 7 bases from V and 7 bases from J; junction bases left unmatched: 4. Germline CDR1 DFQATT, CDR2 SNEGSKA (reference sequence). CDR3 sequence reads: CSVLGLAGNEQFF. Written as DNA, the CDR3 is TGCAGTGTCCTGGGACTAGCGGGAAATGAGCAGTTCTTC.

At least ten counts were recorded for this clonotype. The chain uses TRBV7-2 and TRBJ1-2; 11 bases are a match to TRBD1. V lost 11 bases and J lost 8; bases outside the gene matches: 10. The CDR3 consists of 13 residues. Germline V CDR1 and CDR2: SGHTA, FQGNSA. In DNA form, the CDR3 reads TGTGCCTCCCAAGGGACAGGGGGAGGAGGCTACACCTTC. It codes for CASQGTGGGGYTF. Looking up the rest from reference TRBV7-2 and TRBJ1-2 gives the full variable domain: GAGVSQSPSNKVTEKGKDVELRCDPISGHTALYWYRQSLGQGLEFLIYFQGNSAPDKSGLPSDRFSAERTGGSVSTLTIQRTQQEDSAVYLCASQGTGGGGYTFGSGTRLTVV.

This clonotype has a single count. This may come from a read error, since a much larger clone is one base off. The rearrangement joins TRBV12-3 or TRBV12-4 to TRBJ2-5; no clear D gene. V lost 4 bases, J lost 11 bases, and 23 bases lay in between. The CDR3 totals 15 residues. The CDR3: CASSSWGSSYNEQYF. The CDR3 DNA sequence: TGTGCCAGCAGTTCATGGGGAAGCTCCTACAATGAGCAGTACTTC.

This rearrangement joins TRBV6-2 or TRBV6-3 to TRBJ2-7, with TRBD2 identical over 7 bases. The J call may be faulty, since TRBJ2-5 better matches the DNA end. In germline, CDR1 is MNHEY, CDR2 SVGEGT. The CDR3 totals 15 residues. CDR3 region: CASSYGAGVKETQYF. The CDR3 coding sequence is TGTGCCAGCAGTTACGGGGCGGGAGTAAAAGAGACCCAGTACTTC.

This clonotype occurred many times. The chain employs TRBV12-3 or TRBV12-4 and TRBJ2-5, with a weak D call TRBD1 (6 bases). Trimming shortened V by 5 bases and J by 3 bases, and 19 bases separated the two germline ends. This CDR3 region has 16 residues. The CDR3 DNA reads TGTGCCAGCAGTCCCCCGGCCGGCAGGGGCAAAGAGACCCAGTACTTC. Its translation is CASSPPAGRGKETQYF.

CDR3 sequence (DNA): TGCGCCAGCAGCCAAGAAGTTTTAGGAGGAACTAGATCCACCTTC. This codes for CASSQEVLGGTRSTF. The rearrangement joins TRBV4-1 to TRBJ1-2; D is unresolved. Trimming took 0 bases from V and 13 from J, leaving 21 bases between them. The CDR3 length is 15 residues. Germline V gene data show CDR1 as MGHRA and CDR2 as YSYEKL.

Only a few counts were recorded for this clonotype. The chain combines TRBV11-3 with TRBJ1-1; D not certain. Germline loops: CDR1 SGHNT, CDR2 YENEEA. The CDR3 has 15 residues. Trimming took 5 bases from V and 0 from J, leaving 13 bases between them. CDR3 sequence (DNA): TGTGCCAGCAGCCCAGGTTGGGTAATGAACACTGAAGCTTTCTTT. Translation: CASSPGWVMNTEAFF. The full variable domain, completed using reference TRBV11-3 and TRBJ1-1, is EAGVVQSPRYKIIEKKQPVAFWCNPISGHNTLYWYLQNLGQGPELLIRYENEEAVDDSQLPKDRFSAERLKGVDSTLKIQPAELGDSAVYLCASSPGWVMNTEAFFGQGTRLTVV.

This clonotype has a single count. A clone one base away is much larger, so this may be a read error. The CDR3 carries no conserved terminal phenylalanine or tryptophan, so it likely arises from a read error. The rearrangement links TRBV3-1 to TRBJ2-4; D might be TRBD1 (5 bases). This CDR3 region has 14 residues. Trimming removed 2 bases from V and 6 bases from J, with 11 bases in between. Germline V CDR1 and CDR2: LGHDT, YNNKEL (reference sequence). Here the CDR3 reads CASSQHRLRNIQYL. The DNA of the CDR3 is TGTGCCAGCAGCCAACACAGGTTGAGAAACATTCAGTACCTC.

To note about this clonotype: A read error may be the cause here, since a much bigger clone is one base away. The DNA for the CDR3 is TGCGGTGCTAGAGATTACTTGGCCTCTGTCAAAAACATTCAGTACTTC. Encoded protein: CGARDYLASVKNIQYF. V gene TRBV20-1 combines with J gene TRBJ2-4; D is unresolved. CDR1 DFQATT and CDR2 SNEGSKA come from the germline V gene (reference sequence). The length of the CDR3 is 16 residues.

The chain has TRBV7-2 and TRBJ2-5; TRBD2 matches at 8 bases. Trimming removed 1 base from V and 11 bases from J; junction bases left unmatched: 12. CDR1 and CDR2 from the germline V gene are SGHTA and FQGNSA. The CDR3 has 15 amino acids. The CDR3 DNA is TGTGCCAGCAGCTTAGTAGGACTAGCCGATGGTGAGCAGTACTTC. This codes for CASSLVGLADGEQYF.

The chain uses TRBV6-1 and TRBJ2-3, with 10 bases lining up with TRBD2. The germline CDR1 and CDR2 sequences are MNHNS and SASEGT. The V segment lost 7 bases and the J segment 3 bases; nucleotides outside the gene matches: 4. This CDR3 contains 14 residues. CDR3 in amino acids: CASKSGRDTDTQYF. CDR3 DNA: TGTGCCAGCAAGAGCGGGAGGGATACAGATACGCAGTATTTT.

The chain uses TRBV4-2 and TRBJ2-1; D ambiguous. CDR1 and CDR2 from the germline V gene are LGHNA and YNFKEQ. The CDR3 covers 15 residues. V lost 0 bases and J 5 bases, leaving 11 bases between the germline ends. The CDR3 is CASSQDPVRDNEQFF. The CDR3 DNA is TGTGCCAGCAGCCAAGATCCGGTTAGGGACAATGAGCAGTTCTTC.

The table lists this clonotype with a few counts. The rearrangement uses TRBV7-2 and TRBJ1-2; D may be TRBD1 (5 bases). The CDR3 sequence is 16 residues long. Trimming pared 1 base from V and 7 bases from J, leaving 19 bases between. Germline V gene sequence: CDR1 SGHTA, CDR2 FQGNSA. CDR3 coding DNA: TGTGCCAGCAGCTTAGGGGGGACCGACCCGAGGGGTGGCTACACCTTC. It is translated as CASSLGGTDPRGGYTF.